Sequencing of this T cell receptor (beta chain) was carried out in a study of T cell responses to AZD1222 COVID-19 vaccine. The CDR3 spans 12 residues. Trimming removed 9 bases at V and 0 bases at J, with 5 bases between. Germline V gene data show CDR1 as SNHLY and CDR2 as FYNNEI. This table comes from immunoSEQ multiplex PCR, and its TCRdb copy is limited to in-frame clones, with some not included. The data contain over 130,000 clones, approximately 90% of them singletons. The clonotype comes from an adult who received the AZD1222 COVID-19 vaccine. Sequenced here: peripheral blood, sampled 28 days after the second AZD1222 dose. The chain uses TRBV2 and TRBJ2-2; D unclear. CDR3 bases: TGTGCCAGTACTACGAACACCGGGGAGCTGTTTTTT. This codes for CASTTNTGELFF.